This entry lists 19 T cell receptor beta chains sequenced from one sample in a study of identical twins. TCRdb passed the 5' RACE reads through MiXCR, listing each CDR3 protein once. The sample lists around 480,000 distinct CDR3 sequences, over 11% occurring once. The data also belong to a second study, concerning yellow fever vaccine responses in identical twins.

The source material was CD4+ T cells sorted from blood. These receptors were collected from a woman aged 18-29 years in good health.

This clonotype was seen more than once but under ten times. This chain uses TRBV2 with TRBJ2-7, with 11 positions matching TRBD2. V shed 2 bases, J shed 1 base, and the junction held 4 bases outside the gene matches. In germline, CDR1 is SNHLY, CDR2 FYNNEI. The CDR3 runs 16 residues. The CDR3 bases are TGTGCCAGCAGTGAACCGGGACTAGCGGAGTCCTACGAGCAGTACTTC. Translated, it gives CASSEPGLAESYEQYF.

The rearrangement links TRBV18 to TRBJ2-7; D is undetermined. This CDR3 region has 13 residues. Trimming took off 2 bases at V and 2 bases at J, with 7 bases between the two ends. From germline, CDR1 is KGHSH and CDR2 LQKENI. CDR3 sequence reads: CASSPDTTYEQYF. The CDR3, as DNA: TGTGCCAGCTCACCAGATACCACCTACGAGCAGTACTTC.

V gene TRBV27 combines with J gene TRBJ2-2; D is possibly TRBD1 (6 bases). V dropped 7 bases and J dropped 3 bases, with 24 bases sitting between them. CDR1 and CDR2 from the germline V gene are MNHEY and SMNVEV (reference sequence). This CDR3 comprises 18 residues. Here the CDR3 DNA reads TGTGCCAGCACCAAGTCCGTCCGGACAGTCGGGGACACCGGGGAGCTGTTTTTT. Its protein product is CASTKSVRTVGDTGELFF.

This clonotype came up a few times. The chain recombines TRBV20-1 with TRBJ1-4; TRBD1 matches 7 bases. Per germline, CDR1 DFQATT and CDR2 SNEGSKA (reference sequence). The CDR3 contains 14 residues. The V and J ends lost 0 bases and 7 bases, in that order; junction bases with no gene match: 5. The DNA of the CDR3 is TGCAGTGCTAGAGATGCAGGGGGAAGTGAAAAACTGTTTTTT. Its translation is CSARDAGGSEKLFF.

This clonotype was detected a few times. The chain employs TRBV7-8 and TRBJ2-5; D is unclear. V lost 2 bases, J lost 2 bases, and 9 bases lay in between. Per the germline V gene, CDR1 is SGHVS and CDR2 is FQNEAQ. The CDR3 sequence is 14 residues long. DNA of the CDR3: TGTGCCAGCAGCTTAAGGTGGGATCAAGAGACCCAGTACTTC. Translating it yields CASSLRWDQETQYF.

This clonotype was observed a handful of times. The rearrangement links TRBV7-9 to TRBJ2-3; D remains ambiguous. The CDR3 is 14 residues long. V was trimmed by 3 bases and J by 10 bases, leaving 17 bases between them. Per germline, CDR1 SEHNR and CDR2 FQNEAQ (reference sequence). CDR3 sequence: CASSFRTNPSSQYF. The CDR3 region has the DNA TGTGCCAGCAGCTTTCGGACGAACCCTTCATCGCAGTATTTT.

In its sample, this clonotype was seen a few times. V and J are TRBV6-5 and TRBJ2-5, with 9 bases matching TRBD1. Germline V CDR1 and CDR2: MNHEY, SVGAGI. V gave up 5 bases and J gave up 5 bases; unmatched junction bases: 6. The CDR3 runs to 14 residues. Here the CDR3 DNA reads TGTGCCAGCAGTAACGGACAGGGGAGGGAGACCCAGTACTTC. It specifies CASSNGQGRETQYF.

In this sample, this clonotype turned up a few times. The chain couples TRBV7-9 to TRBJ2-1, with 12 bases aligning to TRBD2. Germline V gene lookup returns CDR1 SEHNR and CDR2 FQNEAQ (reference sequence). The CDR3 sequence is 14 residues long. The V segment lost 7 bases and the J segment 8 bases; nucleotides outside the gene matches: 6. The CDR3: CASTWTSGMYEQFF. The CDR3 nucleotides read TGTGCCAGCACCTGGACTAGCGGGATGTATGAGCAGTTCTTC.

In DNA, the CDR3 is TGCAGTGCTAGAGATGGGGGTGGGACGGCCTCCTACAATGAGCAGTTCTTC. Its translation: CSARDGGGTASYNEQFF. The V gene is TRBV20-1, the J gene TRBJ2-1; D tentatively fits TRBD1 or TRBD2 (5 bases each). Germline CDR1 is DFQATT and CDR2 is SNEGSKA (reference sequence). V gave up 0 bases and J gave up 0 bases, with 15 bases separating them. This CDR3 has 17 amino acids.

This clonotype was seen more than once but under ten times. The chain is built from TRBV18 and TRBJ2-5, with D tentatively TRBD2 (6 bases). The ends were cut back, 4 bases at V and 4 bases at J, with 16 bases in the middle. This CDR3 region has 15 residues. CDR1 KGHSH and CDR2 LQKENI come from the germline V gene. In nucleotides, the CDR3 is TGTGCCAGCTCACTGGGACTGGGAAGGATAGAGACCCAGTACTTC. This codes for CASSLGLGRIETQYF.

This sequence joins TRBV2 and TRBJ2-1, with D perhaps being TRBD1 or TRBD2 (5 bases each). This CDR3 comprises 13 residues. V gave up 4 bases and J gave up 10 bases, with 14 bases separating them. CDR1 SNHLY and CDR2 FYNNEI come from the germline V gene. The CDR3 region has the DNA TGTGCCAGCAGTGGTTACGTGGGGGTAGAGCAGTTCTTC. Its protein product is CASSGYVGVEQFF. The variable domain in full, with the rest retrieved from reference TRBV2 and TRBJ2-1, is EPEVTQTPSHQVTQMGQEVILRCVPISNHLYFYWYRQILGQKVEFLVSFYNNEISEKSEIFDDQFSVERPDGSNFTLKIRSTKLEDSAMYFCASSGYVGVEQFFGPGTRLTVL.

This clonotype was seen a few times. V gene TRBV5-1 combines with J gene TRBJ1-2; 7 bases are shared with TRBD1. J was trimmed by 8 bases and V by 7 bases; bases with no gene match: 14. CDR3 length: 14 residues. Germline CDR1 reads SGHRS; CDR2 reads YFSETQ. For the CDR3, the DNA is TGCGCCAGCCGTCAGGGACAGATGGCCGGGGGCTACACCTTC. Translated: CASRQGQMAGGYTF.

As concerns this clonotype: Mismatch with germline at one junction end may stem from a read error. The V and J genes are TRBV7-6 and TRBJ2-5, with a tentative D call TRBD2 (5 bases). This CDR3 has 15 residues. In germline, CDR1 is SGHVS, CDR2 FNYEAQ. In DNA form, the CDR3 reads TGTGCCAGCAGCTTACAACCGGGATACCCCAAAGGCCCGCCATTC. Translation gives CASSLQPGYPKGPPF.

This clonotype was observed many times. V and J are TRBV29-1 and TRBJ2-7; the match to TRBD1 covers 9 bases. Losses at the gene ends were 7 bases for V and 5 bases for J; bases not matched to a gene: 9. The CDR3 length is 13 residues. Germline CDR1 SQVTM, CDR2 ANQGSEA. The DNA of the CDR3 is TGCAGCGCTGAGACAGGGGGGTCGGACGAGCAGTACTTC. Amino acid sequence: CSAETGGSDEQYF.

The genes are TRBV2 and TRBJ2-7; 9 bases are shared with TRBD1. Trimming cost V 8 bases and J 6 bases; bases outside gene matches: 8. CDR3 length: 13 amino acids. CDR1 and CDR2 from the germline V gene are SNHLY and FYNNEI. CDR3 nucleotides: TGTGCCAGCGCGCGGGACAGGGCTTCCGAGCAGTACTTC. Translation: CASARDRASEQYF. Drawing the rest from reference TRBV2 and TRBJ2-7, the complete variable domain is EPEVTQTPSHQVTQMGQEVILRCVPISNHLYFYWYRQILGQKVEFLVSFYNNEISEKSEIFDDQFSVERPDGSNFTLKIRSTKLEDSAMYFCASARDRASEQYFGPGTRLTVT.

V usage is TRBV5-5 and J usage is TRBJ2-2, with D perhaps TRBD2 (6 bases). Trimming took 5 bases from V and 8 from J, leaving 19 bases between them. CDR1 SGHKS and CDR2 YYEKEE come from the germline V gene (reference sequence). CDR3 length: 15 amino acids. DNA of the CDR3: TGTGCCAGCAGATGGACTATAGACGGGGTTGGGGAGCTGTTTTTT. It codes for CASRWTIDGVGELFF.

At least ten counts were recorded for this clonotype. The chain has TRBV12-3 or TRBV12-4 and TRBJ2-6; D remains ambiguous. This CDR3 is built from 14 residues. With 3 bases removed from V and 0 bases from J, the gap between germline ends came to 3 bases. This CDR3 is CASSLHSGANVLTF. CDR3 DNA: TGTGCCAGCAGTTTGCACTCTGGGGCCAACGTCCTGACTTTC.

This clonotype occurred a few times. V is TRBV9 and J is TRBJ2-1; possibly TRBD1 for D (6 bases). Germline V CDR1 and CDR2: SGDLS, YYNGEE. Trimming removed 3 bases at V and 5 bases at J, with 9 bases between. The CDR3 contains 13 residues. CDR3 nucleotides: TGTGCCAGCAGCGCCCGGACAGACAATGAGCAGTTCTTC. It specifies CASSARTDNEQFF. Full variable domain (remainder filled in from reference TRBV9 and TRBJ2-1): DSGVTQTPKHLITATGQRVTLRCSPRSGDLSVYWYQQSLDQGLQFLIQYYNGEERAKGNILERFSAQQFPDLHSELNLSSLELGDSALYFCASSARTDNEQFFGPGTRLTVL.

Ten or more counts support this clonotype. The chain links TRBV24-1 to TRBJ2-1; 8 bases match TRBD2. The CDR3 has 13 residues. V lost 9 bases, J lost 7 bases, and 7 bases stayed unmatched. The germline CDR1 and CDR2 sequences are KGHDR and SFDVKD. CDR3 sequence reads: CATRGGQRNEQFF. The DNA of the CDR3 is TGTGCCACCCGGGGGGGCCAACGGAATGAGCAGTTCTTC.